This TCR beta chain emerged from a study of T cells in tumors after PD-1 blockade. The wider study: Daily vismodegib 150 mg continued in a subset of anti-PD-1-treated patients.

Between the trimmed V and J ends, which lost 5 bases and 0 bases, there was a span of 14 bases. Germline-derived CDR1 and CDR2 are SGHVS and FQNEAQ. The CDR3 consists of 16 residues. Sequenced by immunoSEQ multiplex PCR; TCRdb stores in-frame clones only, minus some. The sample carries about 63,000 clones, around 67% recorded once. Genomic DNA template from tumor biopsies or peripheral blood, 616 ng to 6,004 ng input. The gene calls are TRBV7-8 and TRBJ2-1; D gene ambiguous. The sequence was obtained from a human donor with basal cell carcinoma. The specimen comprised PBMCs, sampled after anti-PD-1 treatment. CDR3 sequence: CASSPWTASSYNEQFF. The DNA of the CDR3 is TGTGCCAGCAGCCCGTGGACCGCGAGCTCCTACAATGAGCAGTTCTTC.